The following is a T cell receptor (beta chain) sequence with its context. The antigen it binds to is not known. Per-base qualities were not stored, and no clone one base away is much larger. The sample originates from a study of T-cell reconstitution after alpha-beta-depleted transplantation in children (dated by TCRdb to about 2016). Context from the whole study: Using TCR repertoire profiling, the study quantitatively followed how T-cell immune reconstitution unfolded in children after TCRalphabeta/CD19-depleted allogeneic hematopoietic cell transplantation.

Library prep was done by PCR. Sequencing instrument: Illumina HiSeq 2500. To normalize quantification of the TCRbeta repertoire, the TCR libraries were built with molecular barcoding that relied on unique molecular identifiers. TCRdb reworked the public reads: Q25 trimming with fastp, MiXCR clone assembly, productive beta chains retained. Identical CDR3 proteins give one entry, which carries the most common genes and DNA. Across this sample there are 200,000 to 300,000 distinct CDR3 sequences, with around 11% seen only once. The leading ten clones occupy around 2.8% of the sample. The germline V gene encodes CDR1 ENHRY and CDR2 SYGVKD. Taken from cysteine to phenylalanine, the CDR3 has 13 residues. Just the 39-base CDR3 DNA is kept, in frame starting at base 1. V was cut back by 3 bases and J by 5 bases, leaving a gap of 10 bases between them.

The sample was PBMCs from the stem cell graft donor, taken from the stem cell graft. Recombination linked TRBV10-3 to TRBJ1-2, and the D gene may be TRBD1, 5 bases matching. This sequence was found in a human donor who donated a stem cell graft to a child with acute lymphoblastic leukemia. The CDR3: CAISDLGDYGYTF. Here is the DNA: TGTGCCATCAGTGATCTGGGGGATTATGGCTACACCTTC.